What follows describes a single TCR beta chain. These data belong to a study of preoperative IRX-2 immunotherapy in early breast cancer. Assay used: immunoSEQ multiplex PCR; TCRdb lists only in-frame clones, some missing. Found here are 24,000 or so clones, approximately 95% of them singletons; the top ten hold about a sixth. Treatment noted: preoperative locoregional IRX-2 cytokine immunotherapy. This phase Ib study tested locoregional IRX-2 cytokine immunotherapy given before surgery. This CDR3 has 14 amino acids. V dropped 3 bases and J dropped 5; count of bases not matched to a gene: 4. Per the germline V gene, CDR1 is SGHRS and CDR2 is YFSETQ.

Sequences were derived from tumor tissue, sampled after IRX-2 immunotherapy. The chain recombines TRBV5-1 with TRBJ1-4; 7 bases align to TRBD1. The sequence derives from a human donor with breast cancer. The CDR3 nucleotides read TGCGCCAGCAGCTCCCCAGGGGGGAATGAAAAACTGTTTTTT. Its protein product is CASSSPGGNEKLFF.